A selection of T cell receptor beta chains follows, all from one sample in a study of cytomegalovirus exposure and HLA in healthy donors. Measured with immunoSEQ multiplex PCR; TCRdb has only the in-frame clones, and not every one. The table shows about 190,000 clones, with 85% to 90% occurring only once. Sample: PBMCs. These receptors were taken from a woman younger than 35 in good health and CMV-seronegative. Each CDR3 is given with its conserved first and last residue. D genes are given only for firm matches. Expanded clones get a size class; other rows say once, few or many, or leave the size out.

v_call	clone_size	j_call	d_call	cdr3_nt	cdr3_aa
TRBV5-1	few	TRBJ1-6	NA	TGCGCCAGCAGCTTGTACAGGGATTCACCCCTCCACTTT	CASSLYRDSPLHF
TRBV19	NA	TRBJ2-1	NA	TGTGCCAGTAGTATAGATTGGGACTCAGGGGGGCACAATGAGCAGTTCTTC	CASSIDWDSGGHNEQFF
TRBV10-3	few	TRBJ1-1	TRBD1	TGTGCCATCAGGGGGGACAGGGGACGGGTGGGGAACACTGAAGCTTTCTTT	CAIRGDRGRVGNTEAFF
TRBV11-2	NA	TRBJ2-1	TRBD2	TGTGCCAGCGGACGGACTAGCGGGGGGAGGGGCTTCAGTGAGCAGTTCTTC	CASGRTSGGRGFSEQFF
TRBV7-2	NA	TRBJ2-7	TRBD2	TGTGCCAGCAGCTGGGGGGGCTCCTACGAGCAGTACTTC	CASSWGGSYEQYF
TRBV15	NA	TRBJ1-4	NA	TGTGCCACCAGCAGAGTCCATCTAAGGAGCAACTTATTTAATGAAAAACTGTTTTTT	CATSRVHLRSNLFNEKLFF
TRBV5-5	NA	TRBJ1-1	NA	TGTGCCAGCAGCTCCCGGGAAGCGAACACTGAAGCTTTCTTT	CASSSREANTEAFF
TRBV4-1	NA	TRBJ2-5	TRBD2	TGCGCCAGCAGCCAAGAGGGGGGGGAAGAGACCCAGTACTTC	CASSQEGGEETQYF
TRBV10-3	NA	TRBJ1-1	NA	TGTGCCATCAGTGACAGTCTAGGTCTTGAAGCTTTCTTT	CAISDSLGLEAFF
TRBV11-3	NA	TRBJ2-7	NA	TGTGCCAGCAGCTTAGACGGGGAGCAGTACTTC	CASSLDGEQYF
TRBV5-6	NA	TRBJ1-1	NA	TGTGCCAGCAGCTTGGGGGGGGGCGCCGAGGGAGCTTTCTTT	CASSLGGGAEGAFF
TRBV6-5	NA	TRBJ1-2	NA	TGTGCCAGCAAGGCAGCGAACTATGGCTACACCTTC	CASKAANYGYTF
TRBV19	NA	TRBJ1-5	NA	TGTGCCAGTAGTATGGCCCGGGGGAGAAGCAATCAGCCCCAGCATTTT	CASSMARGRSNQPQHF
TRBV5-1	NA	TRBJ1-1	NA	TGCGCCAGCAGAAGCGGGGGAGGCTCTGAAGCTTTCTTT	CASRSGGGSEAFF
TRBV7-8	NA	TRBJ1-1	TRBD1	TGTGCCAGCAGCCCCCCGGGACAGCAGACTGAAGCTTTCTTT	CASSPPGQQTEAFF
TRBV5-1	NA	TRBJ2-1	TRBD1	TGCGCCAGCAGCTACCGGACAGGCTCCTACAATGAGCAGTTCTTC	CASSYRTGSYNEQFF
TRBV7-9	NA	TRBJ1-4	TRBD1	TGTGCCAGCAGCCGTGGGGACAGTAATGAAAAACTGTTTTTT	CASSRGDSNEKLFF
TRBV4-1	NA	TRBJ2-3	TRBD2	TGCGCCAGCAGCCAAGGGTTAATAGCGGGACGCACAGATACGCAGTATTTT	CASSQGLIAGRTDTQYF
TRBV19	NA	TRBJ1-1	TRBD1	TGTGCCAGTGGACCGACAGGGACTCTAGGGGCTTTCTTT	CASGPTGTLGAFF
TRBV7-9	NA	TRBJ2-5	TRBD1	TGTGCCAGCAGCTTAACCGGGACAGGAGAGACCCAGTACTTC	CASSLTGTGETQYF